This T cell receptor beta chain was sequenced during a study of regulatory T cells in long-lasting Graves disease. Findings and caveats of the study: Results may be inaccurate due to the small sample size. TRBV28 was favored in persistent disease, as were TRBJ1-2 and TRBJ2-5. Clonotypes that were public and shared totalled 2,741 in persistent patients versus 966 in new patients.

This clonotype was picked up many times. Its antigen is unidentified. The authors built TCR beta libraries using iRepertoire HTBI primers and Arm-PCR of CDR3 regions. TCRdb ran MiXCR on the multiplex PCR reads and lists one entry per CDR3 protein. This table holds 400,000 to 650,000 distinct CDR3 sequences, roughly 15% found once. Time point given: newly diagnosed GD, antithyroid drugs for less than 3 months. PBMC RNA served as the TCR library source. The CDR3 is 13 amino acids. The germline V gene has CDR1 SNHLY and CDR2 FYNNEI. With 7 bases removed from V and 6 bases from J, the gap between germline ends came to 15 bases. These data also featured in a second study, about T cells in Graves' hyperthyroidism and ophthalmopathy. As reported in that work: Recently diagnosed hyperthyroidism of less than 2 months' duration affected patients aged 18 to 65.

The chain has TRBV2 and TRBJ1-2, with D uncertain. This TCR derives from a woman in her forties or fifties with Graves disease. The sequencing used peripheral blood mononuclear cells (PBMCs), collected at new diagnosis, from a patient treated with antithyroid drugs. The CDR3 DNA reads as TGTGCCAGCACCAGAGACAATTGGGATGGCTACACCTTC. Amino acid sequence: CASTRDNWDGYTF.